This TCR beta chain was captured by sequencing in a study of human T cells and chemical hapten exposure. The time point here: pre-sensitization, week 0. Treatment in this sample: therapeutic diphenylcyclopropenone sensitization with weekly scalp DPC. Each CDR3 protein gets one entry after TCRdb re-called the RACE reads with MiXCR. The sample gives 150,000 to 200,000 distinct CDR3 sequences, nearly 30% of which show up once; less than 3% is in the top ten. V was pared by 6 bases and J by 6 bases, with 9 bases of the junction left unmatched. The CDR3 has 15 amino acids. CDR1 is MDHEN and CDR2 is SYDVKM in the germline V gene. This clonotype has only a few counts.

The chain uses TRBV28 and TRBJ1-4; 8 bases agree with TRBD1. The sequenced sample was whole blood, obtained in connection with sensitization to the hapten diphenylcyclopropenone (DPC). The TCR sequence derives from a woman younger than 45 with alopecia areata. Some clones in this sample may be carry-over from other donors' samples. The DNA for the CDR3 is TGTGCCAGCAGCCTCTCAGGGGGCATGGATGAAAAACTGTTTTTT. Amino acids: CASSLSGGMDEKLFF.